Following are 28 T cell receptor delta chains from one sample sequenced in a study of Vδ1+ human thymocytes (dated by TCRdb to 2016 to 2019). Here is what the overall study found, with its caveats: Unlike the oligoclonal repertoires in peripheral blood, the thymic TRG and TRD repertoires appeared highly polyclonal, with Gaussian CDR3 length distributions.

This sample was sequenced with an Illumina MiSeq. RNA extraction was carried out with the RNeasy mini kit, and reverse transcription was then done using Superscript III. CDR3 amplicons were generated by multiplex PCR with pooled V-gene forward primers and a constant-region reverse primer carrying Illumina adaptor overhangs. Identical DNA sequences were merged into single rows after TCRdb reprocessed the public reads with CATT. A total of 70,000 or so delta-chain clones appear in this sample, approximately 34% of them only once. Roughly 0.25% of the sample lies in the top ten. These receptors have no known antigen. The sequenced material came from Vdelta1+ gamma-delta thymocytes from the thymus. The cell subset or site tag for this specimen amounts to: FACS-sorted CD3+ TCRalphabeta- TCRVdelta1+ TCRVdelta2- thymocytes. The source of these receptors is a boy less than two years old who had congenital heart surgery.

The chain is built from TRDV1 and TRDJ1; D is perhaps TRDD3 (5 bases). Germline V gene sequence: CDR1 TSWWSYY, CDR2 QGS. The CDR3 contains 17 residues. V was pared by 0 bases and J by 2 bases, with 16 bases between. CDR3 protein: CALGELGGILTTDKLIF. The DNA of the CDR3 is TGTGCTCTTGGGGAACTGGGAGGGATTCTAACTACCGATAAACTCATCTTT.

The sample holds one count of this clone. One end of the junction is discordant with germline, which a read error may explain. The sample holds other DNA sequences that translate to the same CDR3. The rearrangement joins TRDV1 to TRDJ1; D may be TRDD2 or TRDD3 (9 bases each). CDR1 and CDR2 from the germline V gene are TSWWSYY and QGS. This CDR3 spans 22 amino acids. The CDR3 region is CALGELSPSYVLGDKNTGKLIF. As DNA, the CDR3 is TGTGCTCTTGGGGAACTATCCCCTTCCTACGTACTGGGGGACAAAAACACCGGTAAACTCATCTTT.

This clone came up once. The chain carries TRDV1 and TRDJ1; TRDD3 might be the D (5 bases). This CDR3 spans 12 amino acids. Germline lookup yields CDR1 TSWWSYY and CDR2 QGS. Trimming left V 2 bases short and J 8 bases short, with 9 bases between. The CDR3 sequence: CALGENVGKLIF. The DNA of the CDR3 is TGTGCTCTTGGGGAAAACGTGGGGAAACTCATCTTT.

The chain is built from TRDV1 and TRDJ1; 10 positions agree with TRDD3. V dropped 2 bases and J dropped 2; count of bases not matched to a gene: 11. The CDR3 has 18 residues. CDR1 is TSWWSYY and CDR2 is QGS in the germline V gene. The DNA for the CDR3 is TGTGCTCTTGGGGAAGTCCGTACTGGGGGATGCAATACCGATAAACTCATCTTT. Translating gives CALGEVRTGGCNTDKLIF.

The chain has TRDV1 and TRDJ1, with a tentative D call TRDD3 (5 bases). Trimming took 2 bases from V and 3 from J, leaving 25 bases between them. The germline V gene encodes CDR1 TSWWSYY and CDR2 QGS. This CDR3 has 19 residues. The DNA for the CDR3 is TGTGCTCTTGGGGAAGGGATTACCGGGTCTGGCGAATTCGCCGATAAACTCATCTTT. Translation: CALGEGITGSGEFADKLIF.

This clone was found a few times. The chain uses TRDV1 and TRDJ1; 9 positions agree with TRDD3. J was trimmed by 8 bases and V by 2 bases; bases with no gene match: 6. Germline CDR1 reads TSWWSYY; CDR2 reads QGS. This CDR3 contains 14 residues. The CDR3 nucleotides read TGTGCTCTTGGGGAAGCACTGGGGGACGTAAAACTCATCTTT. It encodes CALGEALGDVKLIF.

This sequence joins TRDV1 and TRDJ1; D is possibly TRDD3 (6 bases). This CDR3 spans 19 amino acids. Looked up from germline, CDR1 is TSWWSYY and CDR2 is QGS. V was pared by 3 bases and J by 0 bases, with 23 bases between. The CDR3 reads CALGDATTRLGRYTDKLIF. In DNA, the CDR3 is TGTGCTCTTGGGGACGCTACTACCCGACTGGGACGCTACACCGATAAACTCATCTTT.

The gene calls are TRDV1 and TRDJ1; 7 bases are shared with TRDD3. The CDR3 contains 19 residues. V lost 0 bases and J lost 0; bases outside the gene matches: 13. In germline, CDR1 is TSWWSYY, CDR2 QGS. CDR3 in DNA: TGTGCTCTTGGGGAACTTTGGTACCTTGGGGGAATGTACACCGATAAACTCATCTTT. It is translated as CALGELWYLGGMYTDKLIF.

The chain employs TRDV1 and TRDJ1; either TRDD2 or TRDD3 may supply D (5 bases each). The V gene's germline CDR1 is TSWWSYY and CDR2 QGS. V was cut by 0 bases and J by 1 base, with 15 bases left in between. The CDR3 loop spans 17 amino acids. The CDR3, as DNA: TGTGCTCTTGGGGAACTCTTTAACCTACTGGTCACCGATAAACTCATCTTT. This translates into CALGELFNLLVTDKLIF.

The genes are TRDV1 and TRDJ1; D gene ambiguous. Trimming left V 3 bases short and J 3 bases short, with 17 bases between. Germline V gives CDR1 TSWWSYY, CDR2 QGS. The CDR3 has 16 amino acids. The CDR3 DNA reads as TGTGCTCTTGGGGAGCGCTTTGTCTCTGGACCCGATAAACTCATCTTT. This codes for CALGERFVSGPDKLIF.

The rearrangement joins TRDV1 to TRDJ1, with D tentatively TRDD3 (5 bases). Trimming pared 3 bases from V and 3 bases from J, leaving 11 bases between. Germline-derived CDR1 and CDR2 are TSWWSYY and QGS. The CDR3 length is 14 residues. The CDR3 nucleotides read TGTGCTCTTGGGGAGGCCGTACTGGCCGATAAACTCATCTTT. Translating it yields CALGEAVLADKLIF.

The chain combines TRDV1 with TRDJ1; TRDD3 matches 7 bases. The CDR3 is made up of 17 amino acids. Germline CDR1 reads TSWWSYY; CDR2 reads QGS. J lost 7 bases, V lost 3 bases, and 17 bases had no gene match. The CDR3 DNA follows: TGTGCTCTTGGGGAGGGGGCCGTCTTCCCCTCTGGGGGTAAACTCATCTTT. It yields the protein CALGEGAVFPSGGKLIF.

This clone was counted between two and nine times. This rearrangement joins TRDV1 to TRDJ1, with D perhaps TRDD3 (5 bases). V was pared by 0 bases and J by 5 bases, with 22 bases between. The CDR3 is 18 amino acids. In germline, CDR1 is TSWWSYY, CDR2 QGS. The CDR3, as DNA: TGTGCTCTTGGGGAACTTGGTCCCTATGGCCGGGATGCGGATAAACTCATCTTT. Its translation: CALGELGPYGRDADKLIF.

The rearrangement joins TRDV1 to TRDJ1, with 9 bases fitting TRDD3. The CDR3 spans 18 residues. After removal of 4 bases from V and 1 base from J, the junction contained 13 bases not matched to a gene. Germline values: CDR1 TSWWSYY, CDR2 QGS. In DNA, the CDR3 is TGTGCTCTTGGGGCGGGCCTTCCTGGCTGGGGGATCACCGATAAACTCATCTTT. It translates to CALGAGLPGWGITDKLIF.

V usage is TRDV1 and J usage is TRDJ2; no firm D call. Germline CDR1 reads TSWWSYY; CDR2 reads QGS. V lost 6 bases and J lost 3, with 11 bases in between. The CDR3 contains 14 residues. CDR3 region: CALGHSTLTAQLFF. The CDR3 region has the DNA TGTGCTCTTGGCCACTCGACTCTGACAGCACAACTCTTCTTT.

This clone occurred a few times. V gene TRDV1 combines with J gene TRDJ1, with 10 bases identical to TRDD3. The CDR3 has 19 residues. The germline V gene encodes CDR1 TSWWSYY and CDR2 QGS. J lost 0 bases, V lost 2 bases, and 12 bases had no gene match. The CDR3, as DNA: TGTGCTCTTGGGGAAATCGATCACGTACTGGGGGATTACACCGATAAACTCATCTTT. Its translation: CALGEIDHVLGDYTDKLIF.

This clone was detected only a few times. The rearrangement uses TRDV1 and TRDJ1, with 9 bases identical to TRDD3. This CDR3 region has 17 residues. CDR1 is TSWWSYY and CDR2 is QGS in the germline V gene. Trimming at V came to 1 base and at J to 4 bases, leaving 10 bases not matched to a gene. The DNA of the CDR3 is TGTGCTCTTGGGGAACAGGGGTGGGGATACGAGGGCGATAAACTCATCTTT. It translates to CALGEQGWGYEGDKLIF.

This chain uses TRDV1 with TRDJ1; D may match TRDD2 or TRDD3 (5 bases each). The CDR3 is 20 amino acids. Per germline, CDR1 TSWWSYY and CDR2 QGS. The V end lost 4 bases, the J end lost 0 bases, and 27 bases lay between the germline ends. This CDR3 is CALGVPCTGPHYKYTDKLIF. The CDR3 nucleotides read TGTGCTCTTGGGGTTCCTTGTACTGGACCCCATTACAAGTACACCGATAAACTCATCTTT.

The chain carries TRDV1 and TRDJ1, with D maybe TRDD3 (5 bases). Germline loops: CDR1 TSWWSYY, CDR2 QGS. The CDR3 sequence is 16 residues long. V dropped 0 bases and J dropped 1 base, with 12 bases sitting between them. CDR3 loop: CALGELWEYGTDKLIF. The CDR3 DNA follows: TGTGCTCTTGGGGAACTCTGGGAATACGGCACCGATAAACTCATCTTT.

This clone turned up a few times. This sequence joins TRDV1 and TRDJ1; no clear D. The CDR3 runs 14 residues. The V end lost 6 bases, the J end lost 7 bases, and 18 bases lay between the germline ends. Germline values: CDR1 TSWWSYY, CDR2 QGS. DNA for the CDR3: TGTGCTCTTGGCTCCGGAGTGAGCCCATTTAAACTCATCTTT. Translating it yields CALGSGVSPFKLIF.

This chain joins TRDV2 and TRDJ1; possible D gene TRDD3, 5 bases. The CDR3 consists of 17 residues. V lost 5 bases, J lost 0 bases, and 21 bases lay in between. The V gene's germline CDR1 is GEAIGNYY and CDR2 EKD. CDR3 coding DNA: TGTGCCTGTGGGCCCGGGGGGCCCCCCAGCCACACCGATAAACTCATCTTT. Encoded protein: CACGPGGPPSHTDKLIF.

In this sample, this clone turned up a few times. Other DNA sequences from this sample encode an identical CDR3 as well. This chain connects TRDV1 to TRDJ1; D is perhaps TRDD3 (6 bases). CDR3 size: 15 residues. Between the trimmed V and J ends, which lost 1 base and 0 bases, there was a span of 9 bases. Germline CDR1 is TSWWSYY and CDR2 is QGS. For the CDR3, the DNA is TGTGCTCTTGGGGAACGGGGGGAGTACACCGATAAACTCATCTTT. It is translated as CALGERGEYTDKLIF.

This clone has more than one count but fewer than ten. This specimen includes other DNA sequences encoding the same CDR3. The chain combines TRDV1 with TRDJ1; 7 positions agree with TRDD3. This CDR3 is 17 amino acids long. Germline-derived CDR1 and CDR2 are TSWWSYY and QGS. Trimming at V came to 3 bases and at J to 8 bases, leaving 18 bases not matched to a gene. This CDR3 is CALGERPTWGSPPKLIF. The CDR3 DNA reads TGTGCTCTTGGGGAGCGCCCTACATGGGGGAGCCCCCCAAAACTCATCTTT.

The rearrangement joins TRDV1 to TRDJ1; D call uncertain. CDR1 and CDR2 (germline): TSWWSYY, QGS. Trimming took 1 base from V and 3 from J, leaving 18 bases between them. The CDR3 loop spans 17 amino acids. CDR3 nucleotides: TGTGCTCTTGGGGAACCGGCTTTTGGCCCCGTATCCGATAAACTCATCTTT. As protein: CALGEPAFGPVSDKLIF.

This clone was seen many times. The same CDR3 can be traced to other DNA sequences in this sample. The chain joins TRDV2 to TRDJ1, with 7 positions matching TRDD3. This CDR3 has 15 residues. Per germline, CDR1 GEAIGNYY and CDR2 EKD. Losses at the gene ends were 8 bases for V and 0 bases for J; bases not matched to a gene: 11. The CDR3 DNA follows: TGTGCCTATCGGGGGATTCCACTACACACCGATAAACTCATCTTT. Protein: CAYRGIPLHTDKLIF.

The genes are TRDV1 and TRDJ1, with 9 bases fitting TRDD2. CDR3 size: 22 residues. Trimming removed 0 bases from V and 0 bases from J; junction bases left unmatched: 20. Germline V gives CDR1 TSWWSYY, CDR2 QGS. The CDR3 DNA sequence: TGTGCTCTTGGGGAACTTCTCTCTCCCTTCCTACGGCGGGGGGTGTACACCGATAAACTCATCTTT. Translating gives CALGELLSPFLRRGVYTDKLIF.

This clone was observed a handful of times. The chain is built from TRDV1 and TRDJ1; 12 bases agree with TRDD3. The germline gives CDR1 TSWWSYY, CDR2 QGS. Germline trimming cut 0 bases from V and 1 base from J; bases unmatched to any gene: 27. The CDR3 consists of 25 residues. In DNA, the CDR3 is TGTGCTCTTGGGGAACTAGTGTTTTGGTTTGGTATCGGGGATGTACTGGGGGATACCACCGATAAACTCATCTTT. It specifies CALGELVFWFGIGDVLGDTTDKLIF.

The count of this clone is one. This chain joins TRDV1 and TRDJ1; 13 bases map to TRDD3. This CDR3 has 20 amino acids. Germline V gene sequence: CDR1 TSWWSYY, CDR2 QGS. V was pared by 1 base and J by 0 bases, with 11 bases of the junction left unmatched. In DNA form, the CDR3 reads TGTGCTCTTGGGGAACCACCCGTACTGGGGGATACGGCGTACACCGATAAACTCATCTTT. This sequence encodes CALGEPPVLGDTAYTDKLIF.